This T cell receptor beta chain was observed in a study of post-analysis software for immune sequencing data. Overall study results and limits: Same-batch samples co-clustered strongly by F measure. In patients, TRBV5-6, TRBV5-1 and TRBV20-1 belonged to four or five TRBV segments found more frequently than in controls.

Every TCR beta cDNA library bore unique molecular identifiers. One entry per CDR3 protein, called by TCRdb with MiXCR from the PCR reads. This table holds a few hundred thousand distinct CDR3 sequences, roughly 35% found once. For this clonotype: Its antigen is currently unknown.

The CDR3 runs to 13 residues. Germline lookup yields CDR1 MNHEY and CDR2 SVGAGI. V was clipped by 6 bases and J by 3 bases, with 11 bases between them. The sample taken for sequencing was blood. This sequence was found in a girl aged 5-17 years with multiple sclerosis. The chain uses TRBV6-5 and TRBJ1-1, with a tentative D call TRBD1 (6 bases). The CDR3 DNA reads TGTGCCAGCAGCCCTCAGGGGTACACTGAAGCTTTCTTT. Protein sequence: CASSPQGYTEAFF.